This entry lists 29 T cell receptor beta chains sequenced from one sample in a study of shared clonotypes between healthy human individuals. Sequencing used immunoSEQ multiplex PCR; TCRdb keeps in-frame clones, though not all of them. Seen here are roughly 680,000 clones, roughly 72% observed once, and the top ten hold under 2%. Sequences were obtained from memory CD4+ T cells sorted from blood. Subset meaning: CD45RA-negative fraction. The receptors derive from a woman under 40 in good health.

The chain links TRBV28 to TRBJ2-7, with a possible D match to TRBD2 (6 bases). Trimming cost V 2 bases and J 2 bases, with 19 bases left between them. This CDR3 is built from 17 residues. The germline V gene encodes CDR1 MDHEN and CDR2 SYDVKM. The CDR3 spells CASSLVLVRDFTYEQYF. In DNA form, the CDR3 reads TGTGCCAGCAGTTTAGTATTAGTCCGGGACTTCACCTACGAGCAGTACTTC.

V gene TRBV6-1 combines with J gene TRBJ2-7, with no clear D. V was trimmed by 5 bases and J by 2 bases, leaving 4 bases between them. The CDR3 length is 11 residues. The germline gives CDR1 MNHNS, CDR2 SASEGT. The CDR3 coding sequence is TGTGCCAGCAGTACTCCCTACGAGCAGTACTTC. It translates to CASSTPYEQYF.

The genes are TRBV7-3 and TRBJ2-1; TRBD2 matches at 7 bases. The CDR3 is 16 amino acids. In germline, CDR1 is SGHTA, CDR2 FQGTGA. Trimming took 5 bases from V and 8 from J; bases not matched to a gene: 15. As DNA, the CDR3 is TGTGCCAGCAGCCTATACGGTTCTAGCGGTCAATATGAGCAGTTCTTC. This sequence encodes CASSLYGSSGQYEQFF.

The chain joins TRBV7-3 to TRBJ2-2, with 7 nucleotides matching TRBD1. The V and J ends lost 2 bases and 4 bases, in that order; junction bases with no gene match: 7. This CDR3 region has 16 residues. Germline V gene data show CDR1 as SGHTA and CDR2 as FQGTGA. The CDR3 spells CASSLGQVGTTGELFF. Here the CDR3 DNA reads TGTGCCAGCAGCTTAGGACAGGTGGGGACCACCGGGGAGCTGTTTTTT. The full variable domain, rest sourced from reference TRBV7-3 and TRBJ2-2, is GAGVSQTPSNKVTEKGKYVELRCDPISGHTALYWYRQSLGQGPEFLIYFQGTGAADDSGLPNDRFFAVRPEGSVSTLKIQRTERGDSAVYLCASSLGQVGTTGELFFGEGSRLTVL.

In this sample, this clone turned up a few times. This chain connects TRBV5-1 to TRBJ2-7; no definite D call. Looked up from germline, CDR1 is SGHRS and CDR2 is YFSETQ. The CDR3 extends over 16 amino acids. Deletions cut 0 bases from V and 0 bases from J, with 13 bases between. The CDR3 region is CASSLADQLNSYEQYF. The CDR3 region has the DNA TGCGCCAGCAGCTTGGCGGACCAACTGAACTCCTACGAGCAGTACTTC.

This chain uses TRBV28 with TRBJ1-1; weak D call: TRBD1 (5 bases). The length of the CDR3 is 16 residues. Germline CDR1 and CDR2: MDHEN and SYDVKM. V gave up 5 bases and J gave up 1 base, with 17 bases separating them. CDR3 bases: TGTGCCAGCAGTACCCCCTTTTCAGGGAGGAACACTGAAGCTTTCTTT. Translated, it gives CASSTPFSGRNTEAFF.

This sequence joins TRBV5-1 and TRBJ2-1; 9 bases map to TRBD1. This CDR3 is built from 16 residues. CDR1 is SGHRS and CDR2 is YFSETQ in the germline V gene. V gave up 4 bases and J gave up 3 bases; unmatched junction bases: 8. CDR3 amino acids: CASSRTRQGDYNEQFF. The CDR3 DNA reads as TGCGCCAGCAGCAGGACCCGACAGGGGGACTACAATGAGCAGTTCTTC. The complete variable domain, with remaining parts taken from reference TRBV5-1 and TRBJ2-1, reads KAGVTQTPRYLIKTRGQQVTLSCSPISGHRSVSWYQQTPGQGLQFLFEYFSETQRNKGNFPGRFSGRQFSNSRSEMNVSTLELGDSALYLCASSRTRQGDYNEQFFGPGTRLTVL.

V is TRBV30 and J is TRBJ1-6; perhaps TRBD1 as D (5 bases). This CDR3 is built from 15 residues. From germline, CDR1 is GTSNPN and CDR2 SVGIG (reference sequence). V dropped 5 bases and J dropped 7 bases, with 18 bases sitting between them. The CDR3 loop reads CAWVRARAENSPLHF. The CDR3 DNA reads TGTGCCTGGGTCAGGGCAAGGGCTGAGAATTCACCCCTCCACTTT.

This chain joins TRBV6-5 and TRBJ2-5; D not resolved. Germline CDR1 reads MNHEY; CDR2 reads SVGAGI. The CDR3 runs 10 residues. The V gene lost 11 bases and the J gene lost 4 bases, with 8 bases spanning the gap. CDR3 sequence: CAGTGETQYF. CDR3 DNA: TGTGCCGGCACGGGAGAGACCCAGTACTTC.

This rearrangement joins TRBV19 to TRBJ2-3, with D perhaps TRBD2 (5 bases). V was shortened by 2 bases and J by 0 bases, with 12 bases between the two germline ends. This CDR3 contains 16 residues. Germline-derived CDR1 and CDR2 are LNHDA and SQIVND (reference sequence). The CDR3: CASSIMEAFSTDTQYF. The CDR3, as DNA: TGTGCCAGTAGTATAATGGAGGCCTTTAGCACAGATACGCAGTATTTT.

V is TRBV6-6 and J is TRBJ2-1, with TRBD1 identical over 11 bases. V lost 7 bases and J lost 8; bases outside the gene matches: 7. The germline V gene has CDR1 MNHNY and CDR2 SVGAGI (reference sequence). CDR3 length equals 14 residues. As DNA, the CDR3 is TGTGCCAGCAAAGGGACAGGGGGAAATTATGAGCAGTTCTTC. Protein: CASKGTGGNYEQFF.

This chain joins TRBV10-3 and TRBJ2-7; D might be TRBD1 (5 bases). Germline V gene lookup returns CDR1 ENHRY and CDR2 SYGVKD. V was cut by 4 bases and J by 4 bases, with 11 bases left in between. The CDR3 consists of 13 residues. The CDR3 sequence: CAISVGPGYEQYF. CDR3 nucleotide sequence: TGTGCCATCAGTGTGGGGCCGGGTTACGAGCAGTACTTC.

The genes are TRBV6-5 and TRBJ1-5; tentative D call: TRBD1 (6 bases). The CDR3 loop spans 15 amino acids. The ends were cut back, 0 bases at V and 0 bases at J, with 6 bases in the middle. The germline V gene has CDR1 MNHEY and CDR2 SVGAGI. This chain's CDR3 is CASSYSGASNQPQHF. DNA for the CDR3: TGTGCCAGCAGTTACTCGGGGGCTAGCAATCAGCCCCAGCATTTT.

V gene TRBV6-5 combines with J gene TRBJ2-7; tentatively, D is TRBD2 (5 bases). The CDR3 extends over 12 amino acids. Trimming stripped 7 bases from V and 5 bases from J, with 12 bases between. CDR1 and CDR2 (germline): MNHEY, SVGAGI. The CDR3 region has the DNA TGTGCCAGCACCAACCCGGGGAACGAGCAGTACTTC. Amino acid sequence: CASTNPGNEQYF.

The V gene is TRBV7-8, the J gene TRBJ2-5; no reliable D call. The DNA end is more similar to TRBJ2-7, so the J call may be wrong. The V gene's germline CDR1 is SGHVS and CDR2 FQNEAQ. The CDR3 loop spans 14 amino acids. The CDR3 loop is CASTPGRTTHEQYF. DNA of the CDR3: TGTGCCAGCACCCCGGGCCGCACTACCCACGAGCAGTACTTC.

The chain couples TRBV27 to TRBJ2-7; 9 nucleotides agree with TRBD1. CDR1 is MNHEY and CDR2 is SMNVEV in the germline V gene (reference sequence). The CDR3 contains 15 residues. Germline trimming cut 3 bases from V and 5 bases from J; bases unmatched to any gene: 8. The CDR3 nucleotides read TGTGCCAGCAGTTTGCTCCCGGGACAGGGCAACGAGCAGTACTTC. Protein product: CASSLLPGQGNEQYF.

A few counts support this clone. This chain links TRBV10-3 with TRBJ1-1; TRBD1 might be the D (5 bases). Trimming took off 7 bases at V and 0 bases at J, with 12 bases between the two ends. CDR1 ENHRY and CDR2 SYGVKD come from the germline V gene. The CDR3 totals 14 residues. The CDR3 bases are TGTGCCATCAAGTCGGCCAGGGTGAACACTGAAGCTTTCTTT. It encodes CAIKSARVNTEAFF.

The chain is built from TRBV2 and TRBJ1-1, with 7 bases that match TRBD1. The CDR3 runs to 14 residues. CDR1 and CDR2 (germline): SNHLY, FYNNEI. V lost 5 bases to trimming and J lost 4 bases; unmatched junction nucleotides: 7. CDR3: CASSSEGASTEAFF. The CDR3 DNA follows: TGTGCCAGCAGTTCGGAGGGGGCGAGCACTGAAGCTTTCTTT.

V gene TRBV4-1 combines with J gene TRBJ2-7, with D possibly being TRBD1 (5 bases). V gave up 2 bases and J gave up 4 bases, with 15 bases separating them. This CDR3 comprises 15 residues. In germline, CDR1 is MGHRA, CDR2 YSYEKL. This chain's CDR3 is CASSQTGPNTYEQYF. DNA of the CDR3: TGCGCCAGCAGCCAAACAGGTCCAAATACTTACGAGCAGTACTTC.

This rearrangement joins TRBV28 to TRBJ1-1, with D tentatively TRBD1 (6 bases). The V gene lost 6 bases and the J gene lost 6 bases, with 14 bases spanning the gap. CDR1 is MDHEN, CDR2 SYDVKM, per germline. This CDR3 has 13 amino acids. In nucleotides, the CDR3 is TGTGCCAGCAGCGTGACAGGCCGGGCTGAAGCTTTCTTT. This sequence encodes CASSVTGRAEAFF.

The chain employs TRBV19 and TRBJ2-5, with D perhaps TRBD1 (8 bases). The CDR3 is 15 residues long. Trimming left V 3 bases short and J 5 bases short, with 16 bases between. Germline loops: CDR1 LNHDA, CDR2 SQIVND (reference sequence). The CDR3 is CASSMRTGGGETQYF. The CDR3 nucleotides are TGTGCCAGTAGTATGCGAACAGGGGGAGGGGAGACCCAGTACTTC.

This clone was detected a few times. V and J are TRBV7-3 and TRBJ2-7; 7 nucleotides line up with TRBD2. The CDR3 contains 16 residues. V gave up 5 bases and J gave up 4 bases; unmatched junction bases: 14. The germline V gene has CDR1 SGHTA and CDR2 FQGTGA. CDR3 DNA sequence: TGTGCCAGCAGCCCCCAAGGCCTAGCGGCGGGGTACGAGCAGTACTTC. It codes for CASSPQGLAAGYEQYF.

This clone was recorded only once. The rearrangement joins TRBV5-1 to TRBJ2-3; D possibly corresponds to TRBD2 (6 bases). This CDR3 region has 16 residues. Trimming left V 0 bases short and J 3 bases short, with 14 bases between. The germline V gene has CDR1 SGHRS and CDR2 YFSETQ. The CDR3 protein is CASSLDRGKGTDTQYF. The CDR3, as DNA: TGCGCCAGCAGCTTGGACCGGGGGAAGGGAACAGATACGCAGTATTTT.

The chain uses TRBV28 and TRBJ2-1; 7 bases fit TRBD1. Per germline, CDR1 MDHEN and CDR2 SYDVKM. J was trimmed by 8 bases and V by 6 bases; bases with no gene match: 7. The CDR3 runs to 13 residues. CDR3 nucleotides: TGTGCCAGCAGAAACAGGGGTAGGGATGAGCAGTTCTTC. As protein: CASRNRGRDEQFF.

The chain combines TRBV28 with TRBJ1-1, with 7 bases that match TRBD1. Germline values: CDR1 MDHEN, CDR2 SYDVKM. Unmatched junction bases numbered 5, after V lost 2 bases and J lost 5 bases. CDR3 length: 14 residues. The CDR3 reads CASSLVRGGTEAFF. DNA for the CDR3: TGTGCCAGCAGTTTAGTCAGGGGGGGGACTGAAGCTTTCTTT.

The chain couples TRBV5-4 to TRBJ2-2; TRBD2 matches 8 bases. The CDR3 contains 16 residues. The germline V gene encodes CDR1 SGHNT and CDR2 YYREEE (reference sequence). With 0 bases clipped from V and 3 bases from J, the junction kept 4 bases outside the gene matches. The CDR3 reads CASSLDGLAYTGELFF. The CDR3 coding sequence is TGTGCCAGCAGCTTGGATGGACTAGCTTACACCGGGGAGCTGTTTTTT.

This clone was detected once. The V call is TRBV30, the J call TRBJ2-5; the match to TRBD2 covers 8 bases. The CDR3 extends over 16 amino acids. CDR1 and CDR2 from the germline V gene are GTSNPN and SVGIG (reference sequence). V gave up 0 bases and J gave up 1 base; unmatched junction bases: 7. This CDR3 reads CAWSVKIAGPQETQYF. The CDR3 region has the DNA TGTGCCTGGAGTGTAAAGATAGCGGGGCCCCAAGAGACCCAGTACTTC.

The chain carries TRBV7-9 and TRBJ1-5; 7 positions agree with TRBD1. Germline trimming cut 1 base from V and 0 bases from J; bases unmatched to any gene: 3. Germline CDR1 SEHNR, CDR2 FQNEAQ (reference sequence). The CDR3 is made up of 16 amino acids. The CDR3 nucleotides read TGTGCCAGCAGCTTAGATGGGACAGTTAGCAATCAGCCCCAGCATTTT. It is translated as CASSLDGTVSNQPQHF.

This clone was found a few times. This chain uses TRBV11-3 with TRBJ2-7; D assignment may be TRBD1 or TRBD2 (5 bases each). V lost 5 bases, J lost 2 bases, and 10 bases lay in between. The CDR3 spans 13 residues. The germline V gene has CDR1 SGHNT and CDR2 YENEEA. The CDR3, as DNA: TGTGCCAGCAGCCCCCGGGACCCCTACGAGCAGTACTTC. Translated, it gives CASSPRDPYEQYF.